This entry features one TCR beta chain sequence. This clonotype was detected ten times or more. The specificity of this receptor is unknown. No per-base quality is available; no much larger clone lies one base away. This specimen belongs to a study of T cells in Graves' hyperthyroidism and ophthalmopathy (dated by TCRdb to about 2019). Background on the whole study: A discovery cohort of roughly 100 patients, 43 with Graves' ophthalmopathy and about 60 with stable Graves' hyperthyroidism, was used to find distinguishing TCR V-J signatures. Prospective prediction of ophthalmopathy was tested in an independent validation cohort consisting of some 19 hyperthyroidism patients and around 16 patients who later progressed to ophthalmopathy. The 95 to 100 discovery patients were randomly divided into training and test sets at a 7:3 ratio. In addition, the study compared T-cell repertoires in thyroid tissue and in blood from roughly six Graves' hyperthyroidism patients. Once sampling was done, hyperthyroidism patients were given methimazole at a starting dose of 30 mg daily, whereas ophthalmopathy patients were given high-dose intravenous methylprednisolone. The paper describes TCR Vbeta CDR3 sequencing of 135 peripheral blood samples, made up of roughly 45 ophthalmopathy patients, 70 to 80 hyperthyroidism patients and roughly 17 progressor patients. General conclusions and limits of the study: Most expanded thyroid clonotypes (frequency above 0.001) were also detected in blood, a finding suggesting that blood repertoires may reflect thyroid immune responses. A 13 V-J signature model separated ophthalmopathy from stable hyperthyroidism, with 87.88% sensitivity and about 81% specificity in cross-validation and 80%/75% in testing. No statistical method was used to fix the sample size in advance, and group allocation was not hidden from the investigators. During validation, the model predicted progression to ophthalmopathy a median of roughly 7.1 months ahead of onset, with 70.59% sensitivity and 72.22% specificity.

Amplification of TCR beta CDR3 regions was carried out from RNA transcripts. For the first round of RT-PCR on the TCR CDR3, the HTBI primer set was used together with the Qiagen OneStep RT-PCR kit. Libraries were constructed in a second round of multiplex PCR, after which size selection and purification were carried out. The libraries were sequenced on an Illumina HiSeq2000 using paired-end 100 bp reads. The study's own analysis went as follows. SOAPnuke was used to process the raw data, with reads discarded if the reads contained adapters or uncalled bases, had a mean Phred below 15, or lacked an exact constant-primer or identifier match. COPE v1.2.5 was used to merge high-quality paired reads, and clonotypes were defined as unique nucleotide sequences. MiTCR v1.1 was used to align the clonotypes against IMGT TRBV, TRBD and TRBJ reference segments. The analysis was restricted to V-J combinations with a frequency above 0.0001, which together covered 99% to 99.2% of the repertoires. The TCS score was defined as F50 (clonal expansion) divided by E x V (chaos), with BLOSUM62-based TCRdist calculated between CDR3 peptides within each V-J. Welch's t-statistics and random forest reduced approximately 520 V-J features to about 12, which were used in a naive Bayes classifier (R e1071). In TCRdb, the public reads were trimmed at Q25 with fastp and aligned with MiXCR, with productive beta chains retained. Rows merge per CDR3 protein into single entries with the most common DNA and genes. The V and J calls reflect TCRdb's pipeline rather than the authors' work. The sample contains around 540,000 distinct CDR3 sequences, roughly 46% of them found a single time. The ten largest clones represent 8.2% of the sample.

Graves' hyperthyroidism was defined as stable when no progression to ophthalmopathy occurred over 18 months of follow-up. The hyperthyroidism patients were between 18 and 65 years old and newly diagnosed, with a disease duration of less than 2 months. Patients with uncontrolled infections, other autoimmune diseases, pregnancy or lactation were excluded. Diagnoses were established on the basis of clinical symptoms, serum thyroxine and TRAb, thyroid ultrasound, and orbital computed tomography. Trizol reagent was used to extract total RNA, and RNA quality was then checked on an Agilent 2100 Bioanalyzer. V loses 10 bases at its end and J loses 4 bases; junction bases beyond the gene matches: 9. Including cysteine and phenylalanine, the CDR3 has 13 amino acids. The read is trimmed to its CDR3 DNA, 39 bases read in frame from base 1. From a lookup of the germline V gene, CDR1 and CDR2 are SNHLY and FYNNEI.

Sequenced sample: peripheral blood or thyroid tissue (not recorded which). The sequence links TRBV2 to TRBJ1-2; 7 middle bases align to TRBD1. This TCR was sampled from a woman aged 18 to 35 with Graves' hyperthyroidism. Donor details come from another sample of the same person, matched by shared clones. The CDR3 protein: CATRQGEFYGYTF. The DNA sequence reads TGTGCCACGAGACAGGGAGAGTTCTATGGCTACACCTTC.